The rows below give T cell receptor beta chains drawn from one sample of a study of cytomegalovirus exposure and HLA in healthy donors. Sequencing used immunoSEQ multiplex PCR; TCRdb keeps in-frame clones, though not all of them. The table has around 200,000 clones, over 80% seen once. Sequencing used PBMCs. Source of these receptors: a man in his forties or fifties in good health and CMV-seropositive. Each CDR3 is given with its conserved first and last residue. The D gene is left open where the match is weak. Size values are once, few and many counts, or a class for expanded clones, and some rows have none.

J	size	V	D	DNA	CDR3
TRBJ2-1	.	TRBV7-3	.	TGTGCCAGCAGCCCTAATGAGGGAGCCTACAATGAGCAGTTCTTC	CASSPNEGAYNEQFF
TRBJ1-2	.	TRBV5-4	.	TGTGCCAGCAGCTCATACGTAGCGGCTAACTATGGCTACACCTTC	CASSSYVAANYGYTF
TRBJ2-3	.	TRBV5-4	.	TGTGCCAGCAGCCCTAACCGCTTAGCCCCCACAGATACGCAGTATTTT	CASSPNRLAPTDTQYF
TRBJ2-3	.	TRBV7-9	.	TGTGCCAGCAGCCTGAAGGGCGGGGGCACAGATACGCAGTATTTT	CASSLKGGGTDTQYF
TRBJ2-1	.	TRBV20-1	.	TGCAGTGCTGACTCTTACAATGAGCAGTTCTTC	CSADSYNEQFF
TRBJ1-1	.	TRBV6-5	.	TGTGCCAGCAGACTCACGTCGGGGGAAGAAGCTTTCTTT	CASRLTSGEEAFF
TRBJ2-5	.	TRBV5-1	TRBD2	TGCGCCAGCGCAATGGAGCCTAGCGGGATACGCCAAGAGACCCAGTACTTC	CASAMEPSGIRQETQYF
TRBJ2-4	.	TRBV28	.	TGTGCCAGCAGTTTGGCGGAGCTAGCCAAAAACATTCAGTACTTC	CASSLAELAKNIQYF
TRBJ1-1	few	TRBV6-1	.	TGTGCCAGCAGTGTACAGGGACCGACGGAGACTGAAGCTTTCTTT	CASSVQGPTETEAFF
TRBJ2-1	.	TRBV11-2	TRBD2	TGTGCCAGCAGCTTAGGGCCGGGACTAGCGGGAGTGCGGGGCAATGAGCAGTTCTTC	CASSLGPGLAGVRGNEQFF
TRBJ1-5	once	TRBV19	TRBD1	TGTGCCAGTACCCATGGGACAGAGGCTGGTCAGCCCCAGCATTTT	CASTHGTEAGQPQHF
TRBJ1-4	.	TRBV5-1	.	TGCGCCAGCAGCTTGGCCGTCTCTGAAAAACTGTTTTTT	CASSLAVSEKLFF
TRBJ2-3	few	TRBV30	.	TGTGCCTGGAGTGTGGTAGCCACAGATACGCAGTATTTT	CAWSVVATDTQYF
TRBJ1-2	.	TRBV5-1	.	TGCGCCAGCAGCTTACGGGAATCCAACTATGGCTACACCTTC	CASSLRESNYGYTF
TRBJ1-5	.	TRBV15	.	TGTGCCACCAGCAGAGCACTGACAGATTATAGCAATCAGCCCCAGCATTTT	CATSRALTDYSNQPQHF
TRBJ2-3	.	TRBV5-1	.	TGCGCCAGCAGCTTGGCCCCCGTGTTTGCAGATACGCAGTATTTT	CASSLAPVFADTQYF